The 17 T cell receptor beta chains presented below share a single source sample, sequenced in a study of T-cell reconstitution after alpha-beta-depleted transplantation in children. A library of TCRbeta sequences, prepared with unique molecular identifiers, was generated. MiXCR was run by TCRdb on the PCR reads, yielding one entry per CDR3 protein. Among 600,000 to 700,000 distinct CDR3 sequences listed, approximately 17% were seen once. The material sequenced was PBMCs from the stem cell graft donor, taken from the stem cell graft. Receptors originate from a human donor who donated a stem cell graft to a child with acute myeloid leukemia.

The J gene is TRBJ2-7, the V gene TRBV7-9; possible D gene TRBD2, 7 bases. The CDR3 is 12 amino acids. Germline V gene data show CDR1 as SEHNR and CDR2 as FQNEAQ (reference sequence). The germline V and J ends were trimmed by 5 bases and 7 bases, with 12 bases remaining between them. In nucleotides, the CDR3 is TGTGCCAGCAGCCGGGGGGCTGGGGAGCAGTACTTC. It is translated as CASSRGAGEQYF.

This clonotype occurred many times. V usage is TRBV12-3 or TRBV12-4 and J usage is TRBJ2-5; D not resolved. V lost 8 bases and J 3 bases, leaving 7 bases between the germline ends. This CDR3 region has 11 residues. In DNA form, the CDR3 reads TGTGCCAGCGCATCGGAAGAGACCCAGTACTTC. Its translation is CASASEETQYF.

This clonotype was observed many times. This chain links TRBV30 with TRBJ1-2; D possibly corresponds to TRBD1 (6 bases). Trimming shortened V by 0 bases and J by 6 bases, and 11 bases separated the two germline ends. This CDR3 region has 13 residues. Germline CDR1 reads GTSNPN; CDR2 reads SVGIG (reference sequence). CDR3 loop: CAWSVTGGNGYTF. The DNA for the CDR3 is TGTGCCTGGAGTGTGACTGGGGGCAATGGCTACACCTTC.

The rearrangement joins TRBV4-2 to TRBJ2-7; D is tentatively TRBD1 or TRBD2 (5 bases each). In germline, CDR1 is LGHNA, CDR2 YNFKEQ. V was shortened by 4 bases and J by 6 bases, with 19 bases between the two germline ends. The CDR3 covers 15 residues. The CDR3 DNA reads TGTGCCAGCAGCCCCTGGATGGGGGATAGCGTCGAGCAGTACTTC. This encodes CASSPWMGDSVEQYF.

This clonotype was seen a few times. This chain links TRBV28 with TRBJ2-3; TRBD2 matches at 8 bases. This CDR3 comprises 15 residues. The V gene end was trimmed by 5 bases and the J gene end by 2 bases; junction bases not matched to a gene: 6. Per the germline V gene, CDR1 is MDHEN and CDR2 is SYDVKM. The DNA for the CDR3 is TGTGCCAGCAGTAGAGCGGGGGAACACACAGATACGCAGTATTTT. It specifies CASSRAGEHTDTQYF. Combining the CDR3 with reference TRBV28 and TRBJ2-3 gives the whole variable domain DVKVTQSSRYLVKRTGEKVFLECVQDMDHENMFWYRQDPGLGLRLIYFSYDVKMKEKGDIPEGYSVSREKKERFSLILESASTNQTSMYLCASSRAGEHTDTQYFGPGTRLTVL.

This clonotype was observed a single time. V and J are TRBV5-1 and TRBJ2-2, with D perhaps TRBD1 (6 bases). V lost 4 bases, J lost 3 bases, and 13 bases lay in between. CDR3 length equals 15 residues. Germline CDR1 reads SGHRS; CDR2 reads YFSETQ. The CDR3 spells CASSPHREYTGELFF. CDR3 DNA: TGCGCCAGCAGCCCCCACAGGGAATACACCGGGGAGCTGTTTTTT.

The chain employs TRBV11-2 and TRBJ2-7; 7 nucleotides match TRBD1. The CDR3 contains 13 residues. V was clipped by 5 bases and J by 7 bases; unmatched bases: 8. Germline V gene lookup returns CDR1 SGHAT and CDR2 FQNNGV. CDR3 amino acids: CASSPATGKEQYF. The DNA of the CDR3 is TGTGCCAGCAGCCCCGCGACAGGGAAAGAGCAGTACTTC. The whole variable domain, filled in from reference TRBV11-2 and TRBJ2-7, reads EAGVAQSPRYKIIEKRQSVAFWCNPISGHATLYWYQQILGQGPKLLIQFQNNGVVDDSQLPKDRFSAERLKGVDSTLKIQPAKLEDSAVYLCASSPATGKEQYFGPGTRLTVT.

About this clonotype itself: This could be a read error, since a much larger clone is one nucleotide away. The chain joins TRBV29-1 to TRBJ2-2; TRBD1 matches 7 bases. The CDR3 runs to 16 residues. Germline assignment: CDR1 SQVTM and CDR2 ANQGSEA. The trim removed 1 base at V and 5 bases at J, leaving 10 bases unmatched. The chain's CDR3 is CSVEVPGDRATGELFF. DNA for the CDR3: TGCAGCGTTGAAGTGCCCGGCGACAGGGCTACCGGGGAGCTGTTTTTT.

The genes are TRBV29-1 and TRBJ2-2; D is possibly TRBD2 (5 bases). The V gene's germline CDR1 is SQVTM and CDR2 ANQGSEA. There are 13 residues in the CDR3. With 7 bases removed from V and 7 bases from J, the gap between germline ends came to 16 bases. CDR3 sequence reads: CSAVSEGFGELFF. DNA for the CDR3: TGCAGCGCCGTCTCAGAGGGTTTCGGGGAGCTGTTTTTT.

Details on this clonotype: It may be a read error: a sequence one base away is much more abundant. This rearrangement joins TRBV6-5 to TRBJ2-3; perhaps TRBD1 as D (5 bases). CDR3 length: 15 amino acids. Germline CDR1 MNHEY, CDR2 SVGAGI. Trimming removed 0 bases from V and 2 bases from J, with 9 bases in between. For the CDR3, the DNA is TGTGCCAGCAGTTACTCTCGGACATACACAGATACGCAGTATTTT. Protein sequence: CASSYSRTYTDTQYF.

Ten or more counts support this clonotype. The gene calls are TRBV6-6 and TRBJ1-5; tentative D call: TRBD1 (5 bases). Trimming removed 2 bases at V and 5 bases at J, with 7 bases between. CDR1 is MNHNY and CDR2 is SVGAGI in the germline V gene (reference sequence). The CDR3 has 13 residues. The CDR3 is CASSYKQDQPQHF. CDR3 in DNA: TGTGCCAGCAGTTACAAACAGGATCAGCCCCAGCATTTT.

The rearrangement joins TRBV2 to TRBJ2-7; D is perhaps TRBD1 (7 bases). Per the germline V gene, CDR1 is SNHLY and CDR2 is FYNNEI. The CDR3 runs to 15 residues. V was cut by 8 bases and J by 4 bases, with 21 bases left in between. This CDR3 reads CASLHQGGRGYEQYF. In DNA, the CDR3 is TGTGCCAGCCTTCACCAGGGGGGACGAGGGTACGAGCAGTACTTC. Variable domain in full (rest from reference TRBV2 and TRBJ2-7): EPEVTQTPSHQVTQMGQEVILRCVPISNHLYFYWYRQILGQKVEFLVSFYNNEISEKSEIFDDQFSVERPDGSNFTLKIRSTKLEDSAMYFCASLHQGGRGYEQYFGPGTRLTVT.

This clonotype was observed a few times. The rearrangement uses TRBV6-4 and TRBJ1-1; D remains ambiguous. The CDR3 runs 13 residues. The germline V gene encodes CDR1 MRHNA and CDR2 SNTAGT. Trimming pared 6 bases from V and 0 bases from J, leaving 8 bases between. The chain's CDR3 is CASRFQVNTEAFF. CDR3 bases: TGTGCCAGCAGATTCCAAGTGAACACTGAAGCTTTCTTT.

This clonotype was observed at least ten times. CDR3 coding DNA: TGTGCCAGCAGTTTAAGGGCAGGGCAGGGCTTATACGAGCAGTACGTC. Translation gives CASSLRAGQGLYEQYV. The rearrangement links TRBV28 to TRBJ2-7, with D possibly TRBD1 on 5 matching bases. The CDR3 has 16 amino acids. Germline V gene lookup returns CDR1 MDHEN and CDR2 SYDVKM. Trimming took off 2 bases at V and 4 bases at J, with 18 bases between the two ends.

The V gene is TRBV7-2, the J gene TRBJ1-2, with 7 bases aligning to TRBD1. The CDR3 extends over 15 amino acids. Germline V gene lookup returns CDR1 SGHTA and CDR2 FQGNSA. Germline trimming cut 1 base from V and 7 bases from J; bases unmatched to any gene: 9. The CDR3 here is CASSLGRGDMVGYTF. The CDR3 DNA sequence: TGTGCCAGCAGCTTAGGCAGGGGGGATATGGTTGGCTACACCTTC.

This clonotype was seen many times. J is TRBJ1-6 and V is TRBV20-1; no clear D. V dropped 0 bases and J dropped 9 bases, with 6 bases sitting between them. The length of the CDR3 is 12 residues. The V gene's germline CDR1 is DFQATT and CDR2 SNEGSKA (reference sequence). The CDR3 sequence: CSARDQSSPLHF. Here the CDR3 DNA reads TGCAGTGCTAGAGATCAGAGTTCACCCCTCCACTTT.

The chain combines TRBV18 with TRBJ2-7; D may be TRBD2 (5 bases). Germline CDR1 and CDR2: KGHSH and LQKENI. Trimming pared 0 bases from V and 5 bases from J, leaving 8 bases between. There are 13 residues in the CDR3. CDR3 sequence: CASSPPGDHEQYV. The CDR3 nucleotides are TGTGCCAGCTCACCACCGGGAGACCACGAGCAGTACGTC.